The 28 T cell receptor beta chains given below trace back to one sample, sequenced in a study of blood T cell repertoires in COVID-19. Profiled with immunoSEQ multiplex PCR; TCRdb holds only in-frame clones, not every one. Altogether around 100,000 clones are present, roughly 80% being singletons, with the ten largest covering 9.8%. The sequencing sample was made of peripheral blood. Receptors originate from a man aged 60-69 years with active or convalescent COVID-19.

This chain links TRBV2 with TRBJ1-1; D is possibly TRBD1 (5 bases). Germline V gene sequence: CDR1 SNHLY, CDR2 FYNNEI. Trimming took 2 bases from V and 4 from J, leaving 14 bases between them. This CDR3 is 15 amino acids long. The chain's CDR3 is CASSEQGRIGTEAFF. As DNA, the CDR3 is TGTGCCAGCAGTGAACAGGGAAGGATTGGCACTGAAGCTTTCTTT.

The rearrangement links TRBV28 to TRBJ2-7; 8 bases map to TRBD2. V trimming: 5 bases; J trimming: 0 bases; junction bases outside the gene matches: 3. The germline V gene has CDR1 MDHEN and CDR2 SYDVKM. The CDR3 loop spans 14 amino acids. The CDR3 DNA reads as TGTGCCAGCAGTCTACTAGCGGTCTCCTACGAGCAGTACTTC. Its translation is CASSLLAVSYEQYF.

The J gene is TRBJ1-5, the V gene TRBV27; 12 bases are shared with TRBD1. Germline lookup yields CDR1 MNHEY and CDR2 SMNVEV (reference sequence). J gave up 5 bases and V 5 bases, and 4 bases lay outside the gene matches. This CDR3 comprises 15 residues. The CDR3 bases are TGTGCCAGCAGTCCCGGGACAGGGGGCGATCAGCCCCAGCATTTT. The encoded protein is CASSPGTGGDQPQHF.

The chain links TRBV7-8 to TRBJ2-7; D perhaps matches TRBD2 (6 bases). Germline values: CDR1 SGHVS, CDR2 FQNEAQ. V lost 1 base to trimming and J lost 0 bases, with 13 bases between them. CDR3 length equals 16 residues. The CDR3 DNA reads TGTGCCAGCAGCTTAGGGGGACTCCTAAACTCCTACGAGCAGTACGTC. It encodes CASSLGGLLNSYEQYV.

J is TRBJ2-1 and V is TRBV3-1 (or the pseudogene TRBV3-2); tentatively, D is TRBD1 (6 bases). The CDR3 runs to 13 residues. Germline V CDR1 and CDR2: LGHDT, YNNKEL (reference sequence). The ends were cut back, 4 bases at V and 6 bases at J, with 10 bases in the middle. The chain's CDR3 is CASSPDRFNEQFF. CDR3 sequence (DNA): TGTGCCAGCAGCCCGGACAGATTCAATGAGCAGTTCTTC.

This rearrangement joins TRBV4-1 to TRBJ1-1; tentative D call: TRBD1 (6 bases). CDR3 length: 15 amino acids. V gave up 0 bases and J gave up 4 bases, with 12 bases separating them. The germline CDR1 and CDR2 sequences are MGHRA and YSYEKL. This CDR3 reads CASSQDPGEGTEAFF. CDR3 DNA sequence: TGCGCCAGCAGCCAAGATCCAGGGGAAGGCACTGAAGCTTTCTTT.

DNA for the CDR3: TGTGCCAGCAGCTTAGTGGCGGCTAGCTCCTACAATGAGCAGTTCTTC. Encoded protein: CASSLVAASSYNEQFF. The chain recombines TRBV7-2 with TRBJ2-1; D gene uncertain. The CDR3 is made up of 16 amino acids. The V gene lost 1 base and the J gene lost 0 bases, with 10 bases spanning the gap. The germline gives CDR1 SGHTA, CDR2 FQGNSA.

This chain joins TRBV11-3 and TRBJ2-3; TRBD1 might be the D (6 bases). Germline lookup yields CDR1 SGHNT and CDR2 YENEEA. V was trimmed by 5 bases and J by 4 bases, leaving 19 bases between them. This CDR3 comprises 16 residues. In nucleotides, the CDR3 is TGTGCCAGCAGCCACCGCCCAGGGGACGGGGCAGATACGCAGTATTTT. This codes for CASSHRPGDGADTQYF.

The genes are TRBV19 and TRBJ1-2; 8 bases fit TRBD1. V dropped 2 bases and J dropped 4; count of bases not matched to a gene: 6. Germline V gene sequence: CDR1 LNHDA, CDR2 SQIVND (reference sequence). This CDR3 is built from 15 residues. CDR3 DNA: TGTGCCAGTAGTATAATGGCAGGGGGCCTCTATGGCTACACCTTC. Its protein is CASSIMAGGLYGYTF.

The gene calls are TRBV27 and TRBJ2-2, with 8 bases identical to TRBD1. Germline V gives CDR1 MNHEY, CDR2 SMNVEV (reference sequence). This CDR3 is 17 amino acids long. J was trimmed by 0 bases and V by 6 bases; bases with no gene match: 9. This chain's CDR3 is CASRRQGTSSNTGELFF. The DNA of the CDR3 is TGTGCCAGCAGACGACAGGGGACTTCCTCGAACACCGGGGAGCTGTTTTTT.

The CDR3 nucleotides are TGTGCCAGCAGCCCGGGGACAGGGAAAGGCCAAGAGACCCAGTACTTC. It is translated as CASSPGTGKGQETQYF. The V call is TRBV5-4, the J call TRBJ2-5; TRBD1 agrees at 9 bases. Unmatched junction bases numbered 8, after V lost 4 bases and J lost 1 base. The CDR3 covers 16 residues. Germline V CDR1 and CDR2: SGHNT, YYREEE (reference sequence).

V and J are TRBV15 and TRBJ2-7; D gene unclear. Deletions cut 3 bases from V and 7 bases from J, with 10 bases between. This CDR3 comprises 12 residues. Germline assignment: CDR1 LNHNV and CDR2 YYDKDF (reference sequence). The CDR3 sequence is CATSSSLREQYF. The CDR3 DNA reads as TGTGCCACCAGCAGTAGTCTTCGGGAGCAGTACTTC.

DNA of the CDR3: TGTGCCAGCAGCTCCGCCGGGACTCGAGCCTACGAGCAGTACTTC. It translates to CASSSAGTRAYEQYF. The chain recombines TRBV11-2 with TRBJ2-7; tentatively, D is TRBD2 (6 bases). Germline CDR1 is SGHAT and CDR2 is FQNNGV. This CDR3 comprises 15 residues. The V gene lost 4 bases and the J gene lost 2 bases, with 15 bases spanning the gap.

This sequence joins TRBV4-3 and TRBJ1-1; the match to TRBD1 covers 9 bases. Germline CDR1 reads LGHNA; CDR2 reads YSLEER. V was pared by 4 bases and J by 0 bases, with 3 bases of the junction left unmatched. The CDR3 is made up of 15 amino acids. CDR3 coding DNA: TGCGCCAGCAGCCGTGGACAGGGGATGAACACTGAAGCTTTCTTT. Residues: CASSRGQGMNTEAFF.

The chain employs TRBV6-4 and TRBJ2-5; the D gene is possibly TRBD2 (6 bases). Germline values: CDR1 MRHNA, CDR2 SNTAGT. Trimming cost V 0 bases and J 13 bases, with 18 bases left between them. The CDR3 sequence is 14 residues long. The CDR3 here is CASSDSWGGRTWYF. The CDR3, as DNA: TGTGCCAGCAGTGACTCGTGGGGAGGACGGACCTGGTACTTC.

This chain joins TRBV5-6 and TRBJ1-1, with D possibly TRBD1 on 6 matching bases. CDR3 size: 14 residues. Trimming took 4 bases from V and 4 from J, leaving 14 bases between them. Germline V lookup: CDR1 SGHDT, CDR2 YYEEEE. Here the CDR3 reads CASSPMGGATEAFF. The CDR3 region has the DNA TGTGCCAGCAGCCCGATGGGGGGGGCCACTGAAGCTTTCTTT.

This clone was detected once. The chain recombines TRBV10-2 with TRBJ1-2; 9 bases are a match to TRBD1. The CDR3 has 15 amino acids. The V and J ends lost 3 bases and 7 bases, in that order; junction bases with no gene match: 9. Germline V gene lookup returns CDR1 WSHSY and CDR2 SAAADI. The CDR3 here is CASSDRTGGEGGYTF. DNA of the CDR3: TGCGCCAGCAGTGACCGCACAGGGGGCGAAGGTGGCTACACCTTC.

The V and J genes are TRBV18 and TRBJ2-7; D is perhaps TRBD2 (5 bases). CDR3 length: 13 residues. V lost 3 bases, J lost 0 bases, and 6 bases lay in between. In germline, CDR1 is KGHSH, CDR2 LQKENI. In DNA, the CDR3 is TGTGCCAGCTCACCTGGGAGCTCCTACGAGCAGTACTTC. The encoded protein is CASSPGSSYEQYF.

This sequence joins TRBV3-1 (or the pseudogene TRBV3-2) and TRBJ2-2; 13 bases align to TRBD2. The CDR3 runs 16 residues. V lost 4 bases, J lost 3 bases, and 2 bases stayed unmatched. CDR1 is LGHDT, CDR2 YNNKEL, per germline (reference sequence). The CDR3 region has the DNA TGTGCCAGCAGCCCGGGACTAGCGGGATACACCGGGGAGCTGTTTTTT. It translates to CASSPGLAGYTGELFF.

The chain couples TRBV6-6 to TRBJ2-1; 7 bases line up with TRBD1. The V gene end was trimmed by 6 bases and the J gene end by 13 bases; junction bases not matched to a gene: 21. Germline assignment: CDR1 MNHNY and CDR2 SVGAGI (reference sequence). This CDR3 comprises 16 residues. CDR3 DNA sequence: TGTGCCAGCAGCCCCGACCTTGGGGCAGGGGGAGACGATCAGTTCTTC. Translation: CASSPDLGAGGDDQFF.

This clone showed up just a few times. The genes are TRBV7-9 and TRBJ1-3; no definite D call. CDR1 and CDR2 (germline): SEHNR, FQNEAQ (reference sequence). Trimming left V 6 bases short and J 2 bases short, with 5 bases between. The CDR3 loop spans 12 amino acids. The CDR3 sequence is CASRSAGNTIYF. The CDR3 region has the DNA TGTGCCAGCAGGTCCGCTGGAAACACCATATATTTT. The whole variable domain, remainder taken from reference TRBV7-9 and TRBJ1-3, is DTGVSQNPRHKITKRGQNVTFRCDPISEHNRLYWYRQTLGQGPEFLTYFQNEAQLEKSRLLSDRFSAERPKGSFSTLEIQRTEQGDSAMYLCASRSAGNTIYFGEGSWLTVV.

The chain has TRBV11-2 and TRBJ2-2, with 13 bases identical to TRBD2. Germline V lookup: CDR1 SGHAT, CDR2 FQNNGV. The CDR3 has 16 residues. Germline trimming cut 1 base from V and 8 bases from J; bases unmatched to any gene: 4. CDR3 amino acids: CASSLAGTSGKGELFF. The CDR3 DNA reads TGTGCCAGCAGCTTAGCAGGGACTAGCGGGAAGGGGGAGCTGTTTTTT.

Here the CDR3 reads CASSLRGYQPQHF. CDR3 sequence (DNA): TGTGCCAGCAGTTTACGAGGTTACCAGCCCCAGCATTTT. The chain links TRBV12-3 or TRBV12-4 to TRBJ1-5; D remains unclear. The CDR3 extends over 13 amino acids. The germline V and J ends were trimmed by 2 bases and 7 bases, with 9 bases remaining between them.

This sequence joins TRBV6-1 and TRBJ1-2; 7 positions agree with TRBD1. The V segment lost 3 bases and the J segment 7 bases; nucleotides outside the gene matches: 17. The germline V gene has CDR1 MNHNS and CDR2 SASEGT. The CDR3 has 17 residues. The CDR3 here is CASSDSRGTALKGGYTF. Written as DNA, the CDR3 is TGTGCCAGCAGTGATTCACGAGGGACAGCTCTAAAAGGTGGCTACACCTTC.

V gene TRBV10-2 combines with J gene TRBJ2-3; 8 bases align to TRBD1. The CDR3 length is 15 residues. The V gene end was trimmed by 3 bases and the J gene end by 2 bases; junction bases not matched to a gene: 4. Germline V CDR1 and CDR2: WSHSY, SAAADI. CDR3 protein: CASSEGTGVTDTQYF. The CDR3 DNA reads as TGCGCCAGCAGTGAAGGGACAGGAGTCACAGATACGCAGTATTTT.

The chain has TRBV30 and TRBJ2-7; 11 nucleotides agree with TRBD2. CDR1 is GTSNPN and CDR2 is SVGIG in the germline V gene (reference sequence). The ends lost 0 bases at V and 10 bases at J; junction bases unmatched: 5. CDR3 size: 13 residues. In DNA, the CDR3 is TGTGCCTGGAGTGTACGAACTAGCGGGAGACAGTACTTC. This gives the protein CAWSVRTSGRQYF.

V usage is TRBV5-6 and J usage is TRBJ1-4; 7 bases agree with TRBD1. Trimming cost V 4 bases and J 5 bases; bases outside gene matches: 5. The CDR3 is made up of 14 amino acids. Germline V CDR1 and CDR2: SGHDT, YYEEEE. CDR3 sequence: CASSGLGQNEKLFF. CDR3 in DNA: TGTGCCAGCAGCGGTTTGGGACAGAATGAAAAACTGTTTTTT.

CDR3 sequence reads: CASSLELGREQFF. The CDR3 region has the DNA TGCGCCAGCAGCTTGGAATTGGGGCGTGAGCAGTTCTTC. The rearrangement links TRBV5-1 to TRBJ2-1; the D gene is possibly TRBD1 (5 bases). CDR3 size: 13 residues. Germline V gene lookup returns CDR1 SGHRS and CDR2 YFSETQ. Trimming shortened V by 0 bases and J by 9 bases, and 10 bases separated the two germline ends.